This entry is about one T cell receptor beta chain. Different DNA sequences within this sample yield the same CDR3. This entry comes from a study of shared clonotypes between healthy human individuals. CDR3 length: 15 amino acids. Deletions cut 0 bases from V and 0 bases from J, with 9 bases between. Germline values: CDR1 SGHRS, CDR2 YFSETQ. Terminally differentiated effector memory CD45RA+ cells were excluded by CCR7 positive selection of CD45RO-negative cells. Assay: immunoSEQ multiplex PCR; the TCRdb copy retains only in-frame clones and omits some. The table lists millions of clones, about 95% of them singletons, with 0.85% to 1.3% in the top ten.

The sequence derives from a man younger than 35 in good health. The sequenced sample consisted of naive CD8+ T cells sorted from blood. The chain is built from TRBV5-1 and TRBJ1-1; weak D call: TRBD1 (6 bases). The CDR3 sequence: CASSLAQGLNTEAFF. For the CDR3, the DNA is TGCGCCAGCAGCTTGGCTCAGGGGTTGAACACTGAAGCTTTCTTT.